A selection of T cell receptor beta chains follows, all from one sample in a study of cytomegalovirus exposure and HLA in healthy donors. TCRdb keeps only in-frame clones here, not all; method: immunoSEQ multiplex PCR. The sample includes 60,000 to 65,000 clones. Sequencing input: PBMCs. These receptors were collected from a man aged 30-40 years in good health and CMV-seropositive. Both conserved end residues are part of each CDR3. The D gene is left open where the match is weak. Only part of the rows carry a size: once, few, many, or a class if the clone is expanded.

v_call: TRBV5-6; clone_size: NA; j_call: TRBJ1-1; d_call: NA; cdr3_aa: CASSPDSNTEAFF; cdr3_nt: TGTGCCAGCAGCCCGGACAGTAACACTGAAGCTTTCTTT
v_call: TRBV9; clone_size: NA; j_call: TRBJ2-7; d_call: NA; cdr3_aa: CASSPRGGEGYEQYF; cdr3_nt: TGTGCCAGCAGCCCTCGAGGGGGGGAAGGCTACGAGCAGTACTTC
v_call: TRBV18; clone_size: NA; j_call: TRBJ2-5; d_call: NA; cdr3_aa: CASSPYGTPAQETQYF; cdr3_nt: TGTGCCAGCTCACCATATGGGACACCAGCCCAAGAGACCCAGTACTTC
v_call: TRBV29-1; clone_size: NA; j_call: TRBJ2-2; d_call: TRBD1; cdr3_aa: CSVEKGTGGGGELFF; cdr3_nt: TGCAGCGTTGAAAAGGGGACAGGGGGCGGCGGGGAGCTGTTTTTT
v_call: TRBV7-8; clone_size: NA; j_call: TRBJ2-7; d_call: TRBD1; cdr3_aa: CASSPYGQGPLHEQYF; cdr3_nt: TGTGCCAGCAGCCCCTATGGACAGGGGCCTCTTCACGAGCAGTACTTC
v_call: TRBV6-5; clone_size: NA; j_call: TRBJ1-2; d_call: NA; cdr3_aa: CASNNRRVYGYTF; cdr3_nt: TGTGCCAGCAATAACAGGCGCGTCTATGGCTACACCTTC
v_call: TRBV2; clone_size: NA; j_call: TRBJ2-1; d_call: TRBD2; cdr3_aa: CASSGYPAIAGNNEQFF; cdr3_nt: TGTGCCAGCAGTGGGTATCCGGCAATAGCGGGAAATAATGAGCAGTTCTTC
v_call: TRBV29-1; clone_size: NA; j_call: TRBJ2-3; d_call: NA; cdr3_aa: CSVPLGGTDTQYF; cdr3_nt: TGCAGCGTCCCACTCGGGGGCACAGATACGCAGTATTTT
v_call: TRBV7-7; clone_size: NA; j_call: TRBJ2-2; d_call: TRBD1; cdr3_aa: CASSLNGQGASGELFF; cdr3_nt: TGTGCTAGCAGCTTGAATGGGCAGGGGGCGTCGGGGGAGCTGTTTTTT
v_call: TRBV5-1; clone_size: NA; j_call: TRBJ2-3; d_call: NA; cdr3_aa: CASSSQGTRTDTQYF; cdr3_nt: TGCGCCAGCAGCTCCCAGGGGACCCGCACAGATACGCAGTATTTT
v_call: TRBV15; clone_size: NA; j_call: TRBJ2-7; d_call: TRBD2; cdr3_aa: CATSRVGLAGDEQYF; cdr3_nt: TGTGCCACCAGCAGAGTCGGGCTAGCGGGAGACGAGCAGTACTTC
v_call: TRBV7-9; clone_size: NA; j_call: TRBJ1-2; d_call: TRBD1; cdr3_aa: CASSSGGPDRAVGYTF; cdr3_nt: TGTGCCAGCAGCTCAGGTGGACCGGACAGGGCGGTTGGCTACACCTTC
v_call: TRBV7-9; clone_size: NA; j_call: TRBJ1-5; d_call: NA; cdr3_aa: CASSSTDSNQPQHF; cdr3_nt: TGTGCCAGCAGCTCGACAGATAGCAATCAGCCCCAGCATTTT
v_call: TRBV7-6; clone_size: NA; j_call: TRBJ2-7; d_call: NA; cdr3_aa: CASSSTRMAYEQYF; cdr3_nt: TGTGCCAGCAGCTCTACGAGGATGGCCTACGAGCAGTACTTC
v_call: TRBV5-1; clone_size: NA; j_call: TRBJ2-5; d_call: TRBD2; cdr3_aa: CASSPRLAGQETQYF; cdr3_nt: TGCGCCAGCAGCCCGAGGTTAGCGGGACAAGAGACCCAGTACTTC
v_call: TRBV30; clone_size: NA; j_call: TRBJ1-2; d_call: NA; cdr3_aa: CAWITGFGYTF; cdr3_nt: TGTGCCTGGATCACAGGGTTTGGCTACACCTTC
v_call: TRBV5-4; clone_size: NA; j_call: TRBJ1-1; d_call: NA; cdr3_aa: CASSSAQEVRAEAFF; cdr3_nt: TGTGCCAGCAGCTCGGCCCAGGAGGTTCGCGCTGAAGCTTTCTTT
v_call: TRBV5-1; clone_size: NA; j_call: TRBJ2-5; d_call: NA; cdr3_aa: CASSLGAGETQYF; cdr3_nt: TGCGCCAGCAGCTTGGGAGCCGGGGAGACCCAGTACTTC
v_call: TRBV7-2; clone_size: NA; j_call: TRBJ2-5; d_call: NA; cdr3_aa: CASSPQGIQETQYF; cdr3_nt: TGTGCCAGCAGCCCCCAGGGCATCCAAGAGACCCAGTACTTC
v_call: TRBV7-9; clone_size: NA; j_call: TRBJ2-7; d_call: NA; cdr3_aa: CASSFRGRDSHQYF; cdr3_nt: TGTGCCAGCAGCTTCCGAGGAAGGGACTCGCACCAGTACTTC
v_call: TRBV18; clone_size: NA; j_call: TRBJ1-3; d_call: NA; cdr3_aa: CASSPTGISGNTIYF; cdr3_nt: TGTGCCAGCTCACCTACAGGCATCTCTGGAAACACCATATATTTT
v_call: TRBV7-2; clone_size: NA; j_call: TRBJ1-2; d_call: TRBD1; cdr3_aa: CASSLADRQGPRFSRGYTF; cdr3_nt: TGTGCCAGCAGCTTAGCCGATAGACAGGGGCCTCGGTTTTCGCGTGGCTACACCTTC
v_call: TRBV7-9; clone_size: NA; j_call: TRBJ2-2; d_call: TRBD1; cdr3_aa: CASSLDRGTGELFF; cdr3_nt: TGTGCCAGCAGCTTAGACAGGGGTACCGGGGAGCTGTTTTTT
v_call: TRBV5-1; clone_size: NA; j_call: TRBJ1-6; d_call: NA; cdr3_aa: CASSRRGNSPLHF; cdr3_nt: TGCGCCAGCAGCCGCAGGGGCAATTCACCCCTCCACTTT
v_call: TRBV4-1; clone_size: NA; j_call: TRBJ2-7; d_call: TRBD1; cdr3_aa: CASSVRERGLDEQYF; cdr3_nt: TGCGCCAGCAGCGTCCGGGAAAGGGGGCTGGACGAGCAGTACTTC
v_call: TRBV30; clone_size: NA; j_call: TRBJ2-7; d_call: TRBD2; cdr3_aa: CAWSPGLAGVYEQYF; cdr3_nt: TGTGCCTGGAGCCCAGGACTAGCGGGAGTCTACGAGCAGTACTTC
v_call: TRBV7-8; clone_size: NA; j_call: TRBJ2-1; d_call: NA; cdr3_aa: CASFGGAGIEQFF; cdr3_nt: TGTGCCAGCTTCGGAGGGGCGGGGATTGAGCAGTTCTTC
v_call: TRBV5-3; clone_size: NA; j_call: TRBJ1-3; d_call: NA; cdr3_aa: CARSLGASSSGNTIYF; cdr3_nt: TGTGCCAGAAGCTTGGGAGCCTCTAGCTCTGGAAACACCATATATTTT
v_call: TRBV6-1; clone_size: NA; j_call: TRBJ2-1; d_call: TRBD1; cdr3_aa: CASSEIGTGVSDNEQFF; cdr3_nt: TGTGCCAGCAGTGAAATTGGGACAGGGGTATCCGACAATGAGCAGTTCTTC
v_call: TRBV30; clone_size: NA; j_call: TRBJ1-2; d_call: NA; cdr3_aa: CAWSVPTVGYGYTF; cdr3_nt: TGTGCCTGGAGTGTACCGACAGTTGGCTATGGCTACACCTTC
v_call: TRBV7-3; clone_size: NA; j_call: TRBJ1-1; d_call: TRBD1; cdr3_aa: CASSLQGVSTEAFF; cdr3_nt: TGTGCCAGCAGCTTACAGGGGGTTTCCACTGAAGCTTTCTTT
v_call: TRBV9; clone_size: NA; j_call: TRBJ2-3; d_call: NA; cdr3_aa: CASSPGAWDTDTQYF; cdr3_nt: TGTGCCAGCAGCCCAGGGGCGTGGGACACAGATACGCAGTATTTT
v_call: TRBV6-4; clone_size: NA; j_call: TRBJ2-2; d_call: TRBD2; cdr3_aa: CASTSGDTGELFF; cdr3_nt: TGTGCCAGCACTAGCGGGGACACCGGGGAGCTGTTTTTT
v_call: TRBV11-2; clone_size: NA; j_call: TRBJ1-1; d_call: TRBD1; cdr3_aa: CASSPRDRGSGTEAFF; cdr3_nt: TGTGCCAGCAGCCCTAGGGACAGGGGATCGGGCACTGAAGCTTTCTTT
v_call: TRBV4-1; clone_size: NA; j_call: TRBJ2-1; d_call: TRBD2; cdr3_aa: CASSQAAGDLYNEQFF; cdr3_nt: TGCGCCAGCAGCCAAGCCGCGGGGGACCTCTACAATGAGCAGTTCTTC
v_call: TRBV30; clone_size: NA; j_call: TRBJ1-1; d_call: NA; cdr3_aa: CAWSVPGPAGYTEAFF; cdr3_nt: TGTGCCTGGAGTGTCCCAGGGCCAGCAGGATACACTGAAGCTTTCTTT
v_call: TRBV7-2; clone_size: NA; j_call: TRBJ2-2; d_call: TRBD2; cdr3_aa: CASSPALAGNTGELFF; cdr3_nt: TGCGCCAGCAGCCCGGCACTAGCGGGAAACACCGGGGAGCTGTTTTTT
v_call: TRBV19; clone_size: NA; j_call: TRBJ2-3; d_call: TRBD1; cdr3_aa: CAISQGQNTDTQYF; cdr3_nt: TGTGCCATTTCCCAGGGACAGAACACAGATACGCAGTATTTT
v_call: TRBV20-1; clone_size: NA; j_call: TRBJ1-3; d_call: NA; cdr3_aa: CSATRGSTIYF; cdr3_nt: TGCAGTGCTACGCGGGGGTCAACCATATATTTT
v_call: TRBV19; clone_size: NA; j_call: TRBJ2-5; d_call: NA; cdr3_aa: CASSIDRGSQETQYF; cdr3_nt: TGTGCCAGTAGTATAGATAGGGGTTCTCAAGAGACCCAGTACTTC
v_call: TRBV28; clone_size: NA; j_call: TRBJ2-7; d_call: NA; cdr3_aa: CASMPQGGAAQEQYF; cdr3_nt: TGTGCCAGCATGCCTCAGGGCGGGGCCGCACAGGAGCAGTACTTC
v_call: TRBV7-9; clone_size: NA; j_call: TRBJ1-1; d_call: NA; cdr3_aa: CASSSLGGERNTEAFF; cdr3_nt: TGTGCCAGCAGCTCCTTGGGGGGGGAGAGGAACACTGAAGCTTTCTTT
v_call: TRBV11-3; clone_size: NA; j_call: TRBJ2-1; d_call: TRBD2; cdr3_aa: CASSLGGGYNEQFF; cdr3_nt: TGTGCCAGCAGCTTAGGGGGGGGCTACAATGAGCAGTTCTTC
v_call: TRBV5-5; clone_size: NA; j_call: TRBJ2-7; d_call: NA; cdr3_aa: CASRPDLWSLGYEQYF; cdr3_nt: TGTGCCAGCAGGCCTGACTTGTGGTCTTTGGGCTACGAGCAGTACTTC
v_call: TRBV10-3; clone_size: NA; j_call: TRBJ2-3; d_call: NA; cdr3_aa: CAISEGAQDTDTQYF; cdr3_nt: TGTGCCATCAGTGAGGGGGCGCAGGACACAGATACGCAGTATTTT
v_call: TRBV6-6; clone_size: NA; j_call: TRBJ2-2; d_call: NA; cdr3_aa: CASSYRTGNTGELFF; cdr3_nt: TGTGCCAGCAGTTACAGGACTGGCAACACCGGGGAGCTGTTTTTT
v_call: TRBV18; clone_size: NA; j_call: TRBJ2-1; d_call: TRBD2; cdr3_aa: CASSPGLAGSYNEQFF; cdr3_nt: TGTGCCAGCTCACCCGGACTAGCGGGGAGTTACAATGAGCAGTTCTTC
v_call: TRBV6-1; clone_size: NA; j_call: TRBJ1-1; d_call: NA; cdr3_aa: CASAGGLNTEAFF; cdr3_nt: TGTGCCAGCGCCGGGGGATTGAACACTGAAGCTTTCTTT
v_call: TRBV30; clone_size: NA; j_call: TRBJ2-2; d_call: NA; cdr3_aa: CAWSVGGTGELFF; cdr3_nt: TGTGCCTGGAGTGTAGGGGGAACCGGGGAGCTGTTTTTT
v_call: TRBV7-2; clone_size: NA; j_call: TRBJ2-1; d_call: NA; cdr3_aa: CASNRPLGRLGSRHNEQFF; cdr3_nt: TGTGCCAGCAATCGACCACTAGGGAGACTAGGTTCGCGGCACAATGAGCAGTTCTTC
v_call: TRBV18; clone_size: NA; j_call: TRBJ2-5; d_call: TRBD1; cdr3_aa: CASAPGTVRDQETQYF; cdr3_nt: TGTGCCAGCGCACCCGGGACAGTCCGCGATCAAGAGACCCAGTACTTC
v_call: TRBV5-1; clone_size: NA; j_call: TRBJ2-6; d_call: TRBD1; cdr3_aa: CASTRTGGKSEGANVLTF; cdr3_nt: TGCGCCAGCACCCGAACAGGGGGTAAATCGGAAGGGGCCAACGTCCTGACTTTC
v_call: TRBV21-1; clone_size: NA; j_call: TRBJ2-2; d_call: NA; cdr3_aa: CASSKEGRGDTGELFF; cdr3_nt: TGTGCCAGCAGCAAAGAGGGCAGGGGAGACACCGGGGAGCTGTTTTTT
v_call: TRBV18; clone_size: NA; j_call: TRBJ1-4; d_call: NA; cdr3_aa: CASAPRILGANEKLFF; cdr3_nt: TGTGCCAGCGCACCAAGGATCCTTGGAGCTAATGAAAAACTGTTTTTT
v_call: TRBV5-1; clone_size: NA; j_call: TRBJ2-1; d_call: NA; cdr3_aa: CASSLGYQLNEQFF; cdr3_nt: TGCGCCAGCAGCTTGGGTTACCAACTCAATGAGCAGTTCTTC
v_call: TRBV6-6; clone_size: NA; j_call: TRBJ1-6; d_call: NA; cdr3_aa: CASSPEDNSPLHF; cdr3_nt: TGTGCCAGCAGCCCTGAGGATAATTCACCCCTCCACTTT
v_call: TRBV21-1; clone_size: NA; j_call: TRBJ2-7; d_call: NA; cdr3_aa: CASSQVKWPFYEQYF; cdr3_nt: TGTGCCAGCAGCCAAGTCAAATGGCCCTTCTACGAGCAGTACTTC
v_call: TRBV6-4; clone_size: medium-sized; j_call: TRBJ2-2; d_call: NA; cdr3_aa: CASSDSQDTGELFF; cdr3_nt: TGTGCCAGCAGTGACTCGCAGGACACCGGGGAGCTGTTTTTT
v_call: TRBV7-9; clone_size: NA; j_call: TRBJ1-1; d_call: NA; cdr3_aa: CASSTGELNTEAFF; cdr3_nt: TGTGCCAGCAGCACCGGAGAACTGAACACTGAAGCTTTCTTT